This T cell receptor beta chain was identified during a study of identical twins. The germline V gene has CDR1 SGHRS and CDR2 YFSETQ. This CDR3 spans 15 amino acids. The ends lost 5 bases at V and 4 bases at J; junction bases unmatched: 10. The table lists this clonotype with a few counts. TCRdb re-called the 5' RACE reads through MiXCR, storing one row per CDR3 protein. The table records about 460,000 distinct CDR3 sequences, approximately 15% of them present only once. This same sample was also taken into another study, of yellow fever vaccine responses in identical twins.

The TCR originated in a woman aged 18-30 years in good health. The V gene is TRBV5-1, the J gene TRBJ2-7, with 9 nucleotides matching TRBD1. Sequencing was performed on CD4+ T cells sorted from blood. The CDR3 loop is CASSFQQGAEYEQYF. The CDR3 DNA is TGCGCCAGCAGTTTTCAACAGGGGGCAGAGTACGAGCAGTACTTC.